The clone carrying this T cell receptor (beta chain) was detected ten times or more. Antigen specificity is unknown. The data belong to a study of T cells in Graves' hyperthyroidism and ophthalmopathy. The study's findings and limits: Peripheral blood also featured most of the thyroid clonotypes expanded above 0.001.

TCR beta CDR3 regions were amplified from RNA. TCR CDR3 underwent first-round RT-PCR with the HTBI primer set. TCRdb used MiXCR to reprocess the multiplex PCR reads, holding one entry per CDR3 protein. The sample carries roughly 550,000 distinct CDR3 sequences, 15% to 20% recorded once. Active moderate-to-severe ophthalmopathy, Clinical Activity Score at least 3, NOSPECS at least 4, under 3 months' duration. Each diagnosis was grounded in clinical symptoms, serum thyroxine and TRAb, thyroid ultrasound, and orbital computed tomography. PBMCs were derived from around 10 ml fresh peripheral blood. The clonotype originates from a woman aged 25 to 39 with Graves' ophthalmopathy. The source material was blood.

DNA of the CDR3: TGCAGTGCTAGAGATTGGGCGGGACAGGGGCAGGATCAGCCCCAGCATTTT. Its protein is CSARDWAGQGQDQPQHF. The chain uses TRBV20-1 and TRBJ1-5; TRBD1 matches at 10 bases. Trimming took 0 bases from V and 5 from J; bases not matched to a gene: 10. This CDR3 comprises 17 residues. Germline V lookup: CDR1 DFQATT, CDR2 SNEGSKA (reference sequence).